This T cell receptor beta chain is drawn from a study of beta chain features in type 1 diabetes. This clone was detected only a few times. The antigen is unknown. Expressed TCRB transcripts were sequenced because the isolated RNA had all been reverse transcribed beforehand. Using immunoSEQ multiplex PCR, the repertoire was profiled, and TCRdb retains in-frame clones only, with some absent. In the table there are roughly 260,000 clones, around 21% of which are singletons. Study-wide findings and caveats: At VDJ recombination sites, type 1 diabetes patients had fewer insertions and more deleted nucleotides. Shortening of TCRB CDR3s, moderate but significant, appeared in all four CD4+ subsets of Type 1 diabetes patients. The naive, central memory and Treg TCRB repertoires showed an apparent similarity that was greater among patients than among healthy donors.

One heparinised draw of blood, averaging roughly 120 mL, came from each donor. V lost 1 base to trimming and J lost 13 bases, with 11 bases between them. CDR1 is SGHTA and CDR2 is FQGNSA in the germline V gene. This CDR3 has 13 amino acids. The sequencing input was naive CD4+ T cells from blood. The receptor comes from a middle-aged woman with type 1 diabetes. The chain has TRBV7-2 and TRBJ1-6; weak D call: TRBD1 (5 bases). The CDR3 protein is CASSLGPGRPLHF. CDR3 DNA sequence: TGTGCCAGCAGCTTAGGTCCAGGGCGGCCCCTCCACTTT.